This paragraph reports one TCR beta chain. Its antigen target is currently unknown. Base qualities are missing; no much larger clone stands one base away. In this study, focal radiation therapy paired with CTLA-4 blockade (ipilimumab) was tested in patients who had chemo-refractory metastatic non-small-cell lung cancer. This specimen belongs to a study of radiotherapy plus CTLA-4 blockade in lung cancer listed by TCRdb under 2018. Notes on the research overall: Among the enrolled patients, 18% had an objective response, and about 29% reached disease control.

V and J are truncated by 3 bases and 4 bases respectively, leaving an intervening sequence of 9 bases. CDR1 MDHEN and CDR2 SYDVKM are derived from the germline V gene. The CDR3 goes from the cysteine to the phenylalanine over 13 residues. Kept here is only the CDR3 DNA, which spans 39 bases and is read in frame from base 1. Receptors were amplified or captured by the immunoSEQ multiplex PCR assay. The table comes from immuneACCESS by way of TCRdb, which keeps in-frame sequences with V and J called. Part of the clones is missing from these tables; in studies checked, under half for an unresolved V gene and the rest for unknown reasons. A total of around 70,000 clones appear in this sample, around 87% of them only once. Of the sample, roughly two fifths is held by the ten largest clones. The paper as a whole reports these results and caveats: TCR clones derived from tumors expanded in peripheral blood after treatment with radiotherapy and ipilimumab. Increased serum interferon-beta after radiation, together with early dynamic changes in blood T cell clones, were reported to be the strongest predictors of response.

The rearranged chain carries TRBV28 and TRBJ1-1, and perhaps TRBD1 as D gene, on 5 matching bases. Here the sequenced sample was peripheral blood, taken from a patient treated with radiotherapy plus ipilimumab. This receptor was obtained from a human donor with non-small cell lung cancer that progressed on radiotherapy plus ipilimumab. CDR3 sequence: CASSFYRGTEAFF. The DNA is TGTGCCAGCAGTTTCTATAGGGGCACTGAAGCTTTCTTT.